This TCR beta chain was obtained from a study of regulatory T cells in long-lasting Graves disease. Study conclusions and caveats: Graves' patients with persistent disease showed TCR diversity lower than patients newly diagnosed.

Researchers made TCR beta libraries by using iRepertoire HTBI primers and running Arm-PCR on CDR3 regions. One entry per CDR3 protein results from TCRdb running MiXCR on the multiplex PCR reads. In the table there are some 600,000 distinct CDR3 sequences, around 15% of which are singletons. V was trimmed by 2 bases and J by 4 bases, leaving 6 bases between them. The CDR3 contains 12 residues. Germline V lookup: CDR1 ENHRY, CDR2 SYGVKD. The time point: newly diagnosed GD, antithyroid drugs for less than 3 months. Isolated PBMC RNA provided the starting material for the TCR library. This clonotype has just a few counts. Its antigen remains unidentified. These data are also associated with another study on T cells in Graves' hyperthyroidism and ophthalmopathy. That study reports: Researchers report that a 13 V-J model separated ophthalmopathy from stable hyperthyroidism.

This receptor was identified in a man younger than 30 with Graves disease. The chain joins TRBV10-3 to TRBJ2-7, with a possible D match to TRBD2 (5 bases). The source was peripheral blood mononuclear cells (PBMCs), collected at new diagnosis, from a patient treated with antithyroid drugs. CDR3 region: CAISEEGYEQYF. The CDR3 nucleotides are TGTGCCATCAGTGAGGAGGGATACGAGCAGTACTTC.